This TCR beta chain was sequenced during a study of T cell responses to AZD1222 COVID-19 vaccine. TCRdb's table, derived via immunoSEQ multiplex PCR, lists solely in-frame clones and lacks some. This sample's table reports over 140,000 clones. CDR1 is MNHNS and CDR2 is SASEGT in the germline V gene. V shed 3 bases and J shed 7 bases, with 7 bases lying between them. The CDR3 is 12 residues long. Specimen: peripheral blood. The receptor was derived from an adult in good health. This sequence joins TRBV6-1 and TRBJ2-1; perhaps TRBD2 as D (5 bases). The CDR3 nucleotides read TGTGCCAGCAGTGACCCGGGGAATGAGCAGTTCTTC. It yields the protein CASSDPGNEQFF.